Presented here are 12 T cell receptor beta chains from one specimen sequenced in a study of blood T cell repertoires in COVID-19. The assay was immunoSEQ multiplex PCR, and TCRdb's table has in-frame clones only and misses some. Counted here are 25,000 to 35,000 clones, roughly 84% occurring once; the ten biggest clones make up more than 15%. The sample taken for sequencing was peripheral blood. These receptors originate from a man in his 70s with active COVID-19.

V is TRBV6-2 or TRBV6-3 and J is TRBJ2-1; TRBD1 might be the D (6 bases). Germline CDR1 and CDR2: MNHEY and SVGEGT. The CDR3 consists of 15 residues. Trimming took 6 bases from V and 4 from J, leaving 16 bases between them. The DNA for the CDR3 is TGTGCCAGCAGCCCCGGGACACTCGGATACAATGAGCAGTTCTTC. Translated: CASSPGTLGYNEQFF.

The V gene is TRBV19, the J gene TRBJ1-2, with D maybe TRBD1 (6 bases). CDR3 length: 14 residues. Germline loops: CDR1 LNHDA, CDR2 SQIVND (reference sequence). Trimming cost V 6 bases and J 2 bases, with 13 bases left between them. The CDR3 region has the DNA TGTGCCAGTAGGGGGACAAGAACCAACTATGGCTACACCTTC. Translation: CASRGTRTNYGYTF.

The J gene is TRBJ2-2, the V gene TRBV9; tentative D call: TRBD2 (6 bases). The CDR3 loop spans 16 amino acids. Trimming shortened V by 2 bases and J by 6 bases, and 17 bases separated the two germline ends. CDR1 is SGDLS, CDR2 YYNGEE, per germline. The CDR3 DNA reads TGTGCCAGCAGCGTTTTAGCGGTCCCAACCCCCGGGGAGCTGTTTTTT. As protein: CASSVLAVPTPGELFF.

This chain links TRBV28 with TRBJ1-1; D possibly corresponds to TRBD1 (6 bases). Germline V gene lookup returns CDR1 MDHEN and CDR2 SYDVKM. This CDR3 has 14 amino acids. Trimming shortened V by 3 bases and J by 4 bases, and 12 bases separated the two germline ends. The CDR3 DNA reads TGTGCCAGCAGTTTTCCACCAGGGGCCACTGAAGCTTTCTTT. Translating gives CASSFPPGATEAFF. Using reference TRBV28 and TRBJ1-1 for the parts outside the CDR3, the full variable domain is DVKVTQSSRYLVKRTGEKVFLECVQDMDHENMFWYRQDPGLGLRLIYFSYDVKMKEKGDIPEGYSVSREKKERFSLILESASTNQTSMYLCASSFPPGATEAFFGQGTRLTVV.

In DNA, the CDR3 is TGTGCCAGCACACAGGGCCGCAAGAAAGGCAATCAGCCCCAGCATTTT. This sequence encodes CASTQGRKKGNQPQHF. This rearrangement joins TRBV5-8 to TRBJ1-5; D may be TRBD1 (6 bases). The CDR3 sequence is 16 residues long. V lost 6 bases and J 2 bases, leaving 18 bases between the germline ends. Germline lookup yields CDR1 SGHTS and CDR2 YDEGEE.

The chain uses TRBV4-1 and TRBJ1-1, with D possibly being TRBD1 (6 bases). The CDR3 has 16 amino acids. The V gene's germline CDR1 is MGHRA and CDR2 YSYEKL. Trimming left V 1 base short and J 7 bases short, with 19 bases between. CDR3 protein: CASSQGDSGDSNEAFF. In nucleotides, the CDR3 is TGCGCCAGCAGCCAAGGAGACTCAGGGGATTCGAATGAAGCTTTCTTT.

This clone was found once. The genes are TRBV7-7 and TRBJ1-5; a possible D gene is TRBD1 (6 bases). The CDR3 runs to 17 residues. Germline CDR1 and CDR2: SSHAT and FNYEAQ (reference sequence). Trimming shortened V by 1 base and J by 7 bases, and 20 bases separated the two germline ends. The CDR3 DNA follows: TGTGCCAGCAGCTTAGTCCCCTCAAGGGGAGGGGGACAGCCCCAGCATTTT. It is translated as CASSLVPSRGGGQPQHF.

This clone came up a few times. The CDR3 coding sequence is TGTGCCAGCAGGCCCCTAGCGGGGGGGGAAGAGACCCAGTACTTC. Its protein product is CASRPLAGGEETQYF. The chain combines TRBV2 with TRBJ2-5, with 12 bases matching TRBD2. The trim removed 6 bases at V and 3 bases at J, leaving 5 bases unmatched. Per the germline V gene, CDR1 is SNHLY and CDR2 is FYNNEI. The CDR3 consists of 15 residues.

V is TRBV7-2 and J is TRBJ1-4; D is undetermined. Germline CDR1 reads SGHTA; CDR2 reads FQGNSA. CDR3 length equals 15 residues. Trimming removed 1 base at V and 5 bases at J, with 11 bases between. The CDR3 DNA sequence: TGTGCCAGCAGCTTAGATTATTCCCTCAATGAAAAACTGTTTTTT. Amino acid sequence: CASSLDYSLNEKLFF.

The chain employs TRBV5-1 and TRBJ2-5; TRBD1 agrees at 7 bases. Germline values: CDR1 SGHRS, CDR2 YFSETQ. V gave up 4 bases and J gave up 5 bases; unmatched junction bases: 8. There are 14 residues in the CDR3. The CDR3 loop reads CASSPNTGEETQYF. In nucleotides, the CDR3 is TGCGCCAGCAGCCCGAACACAGGGGAGGAGACCCAGTACTTC.

The chain has TRBV28 and TRBJ2-1; tentatively, D is TRBD2 (6 bases). The CDR3 extends over 11 amino acids. V lost 3 bases to trimming and J lost 10 bases, with 7 bases between them. The germline CDR1 and CDR2 sequences are MDHEN and SYDVKM. CDR3 region: CASSLGGEQFF. The CDR3 DNA reads as TGTGCCAGCAGTTTGGGAGGAGAGCAGTTCTTC.

The chain recombines TRBV28 with TRBJ2-7; 11 nucleotides align to TRBD2. The CDR3 loop spans 15 amino acids. CDR1 is MDHEN and CDR2 is SYDVKM in the germline V gene. V was pared by 7 bases and J by 4 bases, with 9 bases of the junction left unmatched. The DNA for the CDR3 is TGTGCCAGCAACTCACCGGGACTAGCGGTTTACGAGCAGTACTTC. Amino acid sequence: CASNSPGLAVYEQYF.